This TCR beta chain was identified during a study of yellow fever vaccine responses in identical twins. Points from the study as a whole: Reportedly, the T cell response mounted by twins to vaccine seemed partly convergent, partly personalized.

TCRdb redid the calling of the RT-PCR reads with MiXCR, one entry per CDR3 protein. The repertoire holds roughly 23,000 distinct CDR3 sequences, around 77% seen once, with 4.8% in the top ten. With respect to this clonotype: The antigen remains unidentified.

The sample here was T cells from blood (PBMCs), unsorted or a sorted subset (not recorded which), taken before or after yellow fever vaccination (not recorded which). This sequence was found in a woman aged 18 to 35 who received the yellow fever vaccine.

CDR3 nucleotide sequence: TGTGCCAGCACCAAGACAGACACTGAAGCTTTCTTT. This gives the protein CASTKTDTEAFF. The gene calls are TRBV7-9 and TRBJ1-1; weak D call: TRBD1 (5 bases). Germline V gene lookup returns CDR1 SEHNR and CDR2 FQNEAQ (reference sequence). The CDR3 is 12 amino acids. Trimming removed 7 bases from V and 3 bases from J, with 9 bases in between.